One T cell receptor beta chain is described in this entry. The sample is drawn from a study of blood T cell repertoires in COVID-19. Here immunoSEQ multiplex PCR was the method, and the copy in TCRdb shows in-frame clones only, minus some. The repertoire holds 200,000 or so clones, with roughly 79% as singletons. V shed 5 bases, J shed 2 bases, and the junction held 9 bases outside the gene matches. Germline lookup yields CDR1 SGHTA and CDR2 FQGNSA. The CDR3 is 16 residues long. Specimen: peripheral blood. The chain employs TRBV7-2 and TRBJ1-1; the match to TRBD1 covers 9 bases. This sequence was found in a woman older than 75 with COVID-19, enrolled during active disease. The CDR3 DNA reads as TGTGCCAGCAGCCACTCAGGGACAGGGACTAACACTGAAGCTTTCTTT. Amino acid sequence: CASSHSGTGTNTEAFF.